This T cell receptor (beta chain) was profiled in a study of vaccination effects on CD4 cells after COVID-19. Overall study findings and caveats: Early post-infection timepoints were absent, and convalescent patients were few. Convalescent post-vaccine spike-reactive clones were mostly newly vaccine-induced. Pronounced clonal contraction occurred in clones induced by infection and by vaccine late after vaccination.

The CDR3 covers 13 residues. Trimming took off 3 bases at V and 1 base at J, with 10 bases between the two ends. CDR1 and CDR2 (germline): GTSNPN, SVGIG (reference sequence). This clone was counted a few times. What it binds is unknown. Viral peptide pools were used in the ViraFEST assay to expand antigen-specific CD4+ T cells, and sequencing came afterward. Isolation of CD4+ T cells took place after more than 9 days of culture. This individual contracted SARS-CoV-2 between March and December 2020, as verified by PCR. Cultures used around 1.8 million PBMC per well, around 9 IU/ml IL-2 and about 10 ug/ml peptides. Produced via immunoSEQ multiplex PCR; TCRdb's table is partial and in-frame only. The repertoire includes 35,000 to 45,000 clones, about 78% of them detected once, and approximately 15% sits in the top ten.

The rearrangement joins TRBV30 to TRBJ2-7; either TRBD1 or TRBD2 may fit D (5 bases each). The receptor was derived from a human donor who had a prior SARS-CoV-2 infection. The sequenced sample was CD4+ T cells from PBMCs cultured with HCoV-NL63 spike peptides, obtained before COVID-19 vaccination. CDR3 residues: CAWSDGASYEQYF. The CDR3 bases are TGTGCCTGGAGCGACGGGGCATCCTACGAGCAGTACTTC.